The 32 T cell receptor beta chains presented below share a single source sample, sequenced in a study of shared clonotypes between healthy human individuals. The assay was immunoSEQ multiplex PCR, and TCRdb's table has in-frame clones only and misses some. The sample comprises about 490,000 clones, 79% of which are singletons, and more than 10% rests with the top ten. Sequenced sample: PBMCs. The receptors here all came from a woman aged 40 to 50 in good health. Some clones in this sample may be carry-over from other donors' samples.

This rearrangement joins TRBV9 to TRBJ2-2, with D perhaps TRBD2 (5 bases). V dropped 5 bases and J dropped 0 bases, with 11 bases sitting between them. The CDR3 runs to 15 residues. Germline V gives CDR1 SGDLS, CDR2 YYNGEE. CDR3 sequence (DNA): TGTGCCAGCAGTCTCAGCGGAGCGAACACCGGGGAGCTGTTTTTT. This sequence encodes CASSLSGANTGELFF.

In DNA, the CDR3 is TGTGCCAGCAGTCGGGGACAAACCCTCTACGAGCAGTACTTC. It specifies CASSRGQTLYEQYF. The V gene is TRBV5-4, the J gene TRBJ2-7; a possible D gene is TRBD1 (6 bases). Germline CDR1 SGHNT, CDR2 YYREEE (reference sequence). The CDR3 spans 14 residues. The ends were cut back, 5 bases at V and 3 bases at J, with 15 bases in the middle.

The V gene is TRBV29-1, the J gene TRBJ2-3, with TRBD2 matching over 8 bases. The V segment lost 5 bases and the J segment 6 bases; nucleotides outside the gene matches: 19. Germline CDR1 and CDR2: SQVTM and ANQGSEA. This CDR3 region has 17 residues. CDR3 amino acids: CSVWGEVGSGRPDTQYF. CDR3 in DNA: TGCAGCGTTTGGGGGGAGGTGGGGAGCGGGAGACCGGATACGCAGTATTTT.

This clone was seen a single time. Other DNA sequences in the sample encode the same CDR3. The chain links TRBV19 to TRBJ2-5; no reliable D call. Trimming removed 2 bases at V and 2 bases at J, with 9 bases between. CDR1 and CDR2 (germline): LNHDA, SQIVND (reference sequence). The CDR3 is 14 amino acids. CDR3 in amino acids: CASSIRSGQETQYF. Here the CDR3 DNA reads TGTGCCAGTAGTATACGGTCAGGACAAGAGACCCAGTACTTC.

The chain links TRBV28 to TRBJ2-1; 9 bases align to TRBD2. Germline-derived CDR1 and CDR2 are MDHEN and SYDVKM. CDR3 length equals 16 residues. Unmatched junction bases numbered 12, after V lost 8 bases and J lost 4 bases. The CDR3 region is CASCWTSARGYNEQFF. The CDR3 nucleotides read TGTGCCAGCTGTTGGACTAGCGCAAGGGGGTACAATGAGCAGTTCTTC.

This chain links TRBV7-6 with TRBJ1-5; possible D gene TRBD1, 6 bases. The CDR3 has 14 amino acids. V lost 5 bases to trimming and J lost 7 bases, with 15 bases between them. Per germline, CDR1 SGHVS and CDR2 FNYEAQ. The CDR3 nucleotides read TGTGCCAGCAGCGCGGGGATGGGGGGCCAGCCCCAGCATTTT. Translated: CASSAGMGGQPQHF.

This clone was observed once. The CDR3 is CASSPGVTSPETQYF. The DNA for the CDR3 is TGTGCCAGCAGCCCAGGGGTGACTAGCCCCGAGACCCAGTACTTC. The chain joins TRBV27 to TRBJ2-5; D might be TRBD2 (7 bases). Trimming shortened V by 6 bases and J by 5 bases, and 19 bases separated the two germline ends. The CDR3 contains 15 residues. CDR1 is MNHEY and CDR2 is SMNVEV in the germline V gene (reference sequence).

This chain links TRBV7-9 with TRBJ2-5, with 7 bases fitting TRBD1. With 2 bases clipped from V and 2 bases from J, the junction kept 8 bases outside the gene matches. This CDR3 contains 16 residues. CDR1 SEHNR and CDR2 FQNEAQ come from the germline V gene (reference sequence). Here the CDR3 reads CASSLRPGTVQETQYF. CDR3 nucleotide sequence: TGTGCCAGCAGCTTACGTCCCGGGACAGTACAAGAGACCCAGTACTTC.

V gene TRBV15 combines with J gene TRBJ2-1; D possibly matches TRBD1 or TRBD2 (5 bases each). The CDR3 loop spans 13 amino acids. The V end lost 7 bases, the J end lost 6 bases, and 13 bases lay between the germline ends. Germline V lookup: CDR1 LNHNV, CDR2 YYDKDF (reference sequence). The DNA for the CDR3 is TGTGCCACCACGGGACCACGGGGCAATGAGCAGTTCTTC. Translation: CATTGPRGNEQFF.

The chain employs TRBV18 and TRBJ2-3; TRBD2 agrees at 9 bases. Germline V CDR1 and CDR2: KGHSH, LQKENI. The length of the CDR3 is 16 residues. V shed 2 bases, J shed 2 bases, and the junction held 5 bases outside the gene matches. CDR3 nucleotides: TGTGCCAGCTCACCATTGCGGGAGGGCCTCACAGATACGCAGTATTTT. This translates into CASSPLREGLTDTQYF. The full variable domain, with the rest looked up from reference TRBV18 and TRBJ2-3, is NAGVMQNPRHLVRRRGQEARLRCSPMKGHSHVYWYRQLPEEGLKFMVYLQKENIIDESGMPKERFSAEFPKEGPSILRIQQVVRGDSAAYFCASSPLREGLTDTQYFGPGTRLTVL.

The chain recombines TRBV7-6 with TRBJ1-2, with D maybe TRBD1 (5 bases). The CDR3 sequence is 12 residues long. With 5 bases removed from V and 8 bases from J, the gap between germline ends came to 12 bases. CDR1 is SGHVS, CDR2 FNYEAQ, per germline. Written as DNA, the CDR3 is TGTGCCAGCAGCCCCATTACAGGAGGCTACACCTTC. The encoded protein is CASSPITGGYTF.

Comment on this clone: Other DNA sequences of this sample code for an identical CDR3. As DNA, the CDR3 is TGTGCCAGCAGTGAATGGGGCCAGCAAGAGACCCAGTACTTC. Protein: CASSEWGQQETQYF. The chain is built from TRBV25-1 and TRBJ2-5; possibly TRBD1 for D (5 bases). CDR1 is MGHDK, CDR2 SYGVNS, per germline. Trimming removed 1 base at V and 2 bases at J, with 8 bases between. This CDR3 has 14 residues. The full variable domain, with the rest looked up from reference TRBV25-1 and TRBJ2-5, is EADIYQTPRYLVIGTGKKITLECSQTMGHDKMYWYQQDPGMELHLIHYSYGVNSTEKGDLSSESTVSRIRTEHFPLTLESARPSHTSQYLCASSEWGQQETQYFGPGTRLLVL.

In regard to this clone: With a far larger clone one base away, a read error is the likely cause. This sequence joins TRBV19 and TRBJ1-2; D might be TRBD1 (6 bases). CDR1 and CDR2 (germline): LNHDA, SQIVND (reference sequence). The CDR3 consists of 15 residues. V lost 3 bases and J 0 bases, leaving 11 bases between the germline ends. The CDR3 sequence: CASSIETGANYGYTF. In DNA form, the CDR3 reads TGTGCCAGTAGTATCGAGACAGGAGCTAACTATGGCTACACCTTC.

This clone has ten or more counts. The rearrangement uses TRBV5-6 and TRBJ2-1, with 7 bases that match TRBD2. This CDR3 contains 17 residues. Germline V gene lookup returns CDR1 SGHDT and CDR2 YYEEEE. V shed 0 bases and J 6 bases; nucleotides not matched to a gene: 12. The DNA of the CDR3 is TGTGCCAGCAGCTTGGCAGGGAGAGGGAGGGCGTTCAATGAGCAGTTCTTC. This translates into CASSLAGRGRAFNEQFF.

V is TRBV9 and J is TRBJ2-2; unclear D gene. The V gene lost 2 bases and the J gene lost 8 bases, with 7 bases spanning the gap. There are 12 residues in the CDR3. Germline CDR1 is SGDLS and CDR2 is YYNGEE. The CDR3 DNA reads TGTGCCAGCAGCGTCCCGAGTGGGGAGCTGTTTTTT. Its translation is CASSVPSGELFF.

The chain joins TRBV5-1 to TRBJ1-1, with 7 positions matching TRBD1. Germline assignment: CDR1 SGHRS and CDR2 YFSETQ. The J segment lost 5 bases and the V segment lost 4 bases, leaving 8 bases of the junction unmatched. The CDR3 spans 14 residues. The CDR3 here is CASSPSTGRTEAFF. CDR3 DNA: TGCGCCAGCAGCCCATCGACAGGGAGGACTGAAGCTTTCTTT.

The chain has TRBV7-9 and TRBJ2-2; maybe TRBD2 (6 bases). This CDR3 contains 17 residues. Germline lookup yields CDR1 SEHNR and CDR2 FQNEAQ (reference sequence). Deletions cut 6 bases from V and 7 bases from J, with 24 bases between. CDR3 nucleotide sequence: TGTGCCAGCAGTCCGGGGGTTGGGGCTTGGGACGACGGGGAGCTGTTTTTT. This encodes CASSPGVGAWDDGELFF. Full variable domain (rest looked up from reference TRBV7-9 and TRBJ2-2): DTGVSQNPRHKITKRGQNVTFRCDPISEHNRLYWYRQTLGQGPEFLTYFQNEAQLEKSRLLSDRFSAERPKGSFSTLEIQRTEQGDSAMYLCASSPGVGAWDDGELFFGEGSRLTVL.

The chain couples TRBV7-2 to TRBJ2-7; D gene unclear. Trimming pared 4 bases from V and 0 bases from J, leaving 7 bases between. The V gene's germline CDR1 is SGHTA and CDR2 FQGNSA. The CDR3 covers 13 residues. The CDR3 DNA follows: TGTGCCAGCAGCTCTGAGGCCTCCTACGAGCAGTACTTC. This sequence encodes CASSSEASYEQYF.

In this sample, this clone turned up a few times. The V gene is TRBV7-9, the J gene TRBJ1-2; 7 nucleotides line up with TRBD1. The CDR3 totals 14 residues. The V gene end was trimmed by 6 bases and the J gene end by 3 bases; junction bases not matched to a gene: 7. The germline V gene has CDR1 SEHNR and CDR2 FQNEAQ (reference sequence). The CDR3 here is CASSTGAWDYGYTF. Written as DNA, the CDR3 is TGTGCCAGCAGTACAGGGGCGTGGGACTATGGCTACACCTTC.

The rearrangement joins TRBV30 to TRBJ1-5; 7 nucleotides align to TRBD1. The ends lost 5 bases at V and 4 bases at J; junction bases unmatched: 5. The CDR3 sequence is 13 residues long. The V gene's germline CDR1 is GTSNPN and CDR2 SVGIG (reference sequence). This CDR3 reads CAWRDSRNQPQHF. CDR3 bases: TGTGCCTGGCGGGACAGCAGAAATCAGCCCCAGCATTTT.

This chain uses TRBV6-6 with TRBJ1-1; possibly TRBD1 for D (5 bases). The CDR3 runs to 13 residues. The germline CDR1 and CDR2 sequences are MNHNY and SVGAGI (reference sequence). Deletions cut 7 bases from V and 1 base from J, with 10 bases between. Here the CDR3 DNA reads TGTGCCAGCACTATACAGGCGAACACTGAAGCTTTCTTT. Its translation: CASTIQANTEAFF.

The rearrangement links TRBV29-1 to TRBJ1-2; 9 positions match TRBD1. Germline CDR1 reads SQVTM; CDR2 reads ANQGSEA. J was trimmed by 3 bases and V by 6 bases; bases with no gene match: 8. This CDR3 is built from 14 residues. Here the CDR3 reads CSVQQGAQHYGYTF. The CDR3 DNA follows: TGCAGCGTCCAACAGGGGGCGCAGCACTATGGCTACACCTTC.

V is TRBV7-8 and J is TRBJ2-2; D may be TRBD2 (6 bases). V was shortened by 2 bases and J by 5 bases, with 24 bases between the two germline ends. This CDR3 has 19 amino acids. Germline V gene lookup returns CDR1 SGHVS and CDR2 FQNEAQ. CDR3 in DNA: TGTGCCAGCAGCTTAATCTGGAGCAATAGCGGCCACGAGACCGGGGAGCTGTTTTTT. Protein product: CASSLIWSNSGHETGELFF.

This clone appeared a single time. The rearrangement uses TRBV29-1 and TRBJ2-2, with 9 bases identical to TRBD1. Trimming cost V 4 bases and J 6 bases; bases outside gene matches: 6. The germline gives CDR1 SQVTM, CDR2 ANQGSEA. This CDR3 region has 14 residues. CDR3 bases: TGCAGCGTTGGCCGGACAGGGGCCGCCGGGGAGCTGTTTTTT. It encodes CSVGRTGAAGELFF.

A note on this clone: This likely traces to a read error, being one base from a far larger clone. Different DNA sequences within this sample yield the same CDR3. The V call is TRBV27, the J call TRBJ1-5; no clear D. Trimming removed 6 bases at V and 0 bases at J, with 6 bases between. This CDR3 is built from 13 residues. Germline V gene sequence: CDR1 MNHEY, CDR2 SMNVEV (reference sequence). CDR3 nucleotides: TGTGCCAGCAGCCCGTATAGCAATCAGCCCCAGCATTTT. Its protein is CASSPYSNQPQHF.

This chain connects TRBV4-3 to TRBJ2-2; 13 bases map to TRBD2. Looked up from germline, CDR1 is LGHNA and CDR2 is YSLEER. The CDR3 totals 16 residues. Trimming cost V 3 bases and J 13 bases; bases outside gene matches: 11. CDR3 bases: TGCGCCAGCAGCCACACACTAGCGGGAGGGTCCACGGTGCTGTTTTTT. Protein sequence: CASSHTLAGGSTVLFF.

The CDR3 DNA reads as TGTGCCAGCAGGGGGGACAGGCAAGTCAACACTGAAGCTTTCTTT. Its translation is CASRGDRQVNTEAFF. The rearrangement links TRBV2 to TRBJ1-1; 8 bases line up with TRBD1. The CDR3 runs to 15 residues. The ends lost 6 bases at V and 2 bases at J; junction bases unmatched: 8. Germline V gives CDR1 SNHLY, CDR2 FYNNEI.

Points on this clone: The same CDR3 arises from other DNA sequences in this sample as well. V gene TRBV28 combines with J gene TRBJ1-5; D may be TRBD1 (6 bases). This CDR3 has 16 residues. CDR1 and CDR2 from the germline V gene are MDHEN and SYDVKM. The ends were cut back, 5 bases at V and 3 bases at J, with 17 bases in the middle. Here the CDR3 reads CASSPRTGASNQPQHF. The DNA for the CDR3 is TGTGCCAGCAGTCCCCGGACGGGGGCCTCCAATCAGCCCCAGCATTTT.

V usage is TRBV4-1 and J usage is TRBJ2-1, with 7 positions matching TRBD2. The V segment lost 4 bases and the J segment 8 bases; nucleotides outside the gene matches: 14. Per germline, CDR1 MGHRA and CDR2 YSYEKL. The CDR3 is 16 residues long. The CDR3 DNA follows: TGCGCCAGCAGCCCCCTCCCGGGACTAAAGGGCGATGAGCAGTTCTTC. Its translation is CASSPLPGLKGDEQFF.

The chain combines TRBV7-9 with TRBJ1-1, with D tentatively TRBD1 (6 bases). The CDR3 totals 15 residues. CDR1 SEHNR and CDR2 FQNEAQ come from the germline V gene (reference sequence). Trimming removed 5 bases from V and 8 bases from J, with 21 bases in between. CDR3 coding DNA: TGTGCCAGCAGCAACAGGGCGGCACCAGGATCCGAAGCTTTCTTT. Amino acid sequence: CASSNRAAPGSEAFF.

The V and J genes are TRBV7-2 and TRBJ2-5; 8 positions match TRBD2. This CDR3 region has 15 residues. V was clipped by 5 bases and J by 4 bases; unmatched bases: 9. Germline-derived CDR1 and CDR2 are SGHTA and FQGNSA. The CDR3 loop is CASSRGLERGETQYF. CDR3 in DNA: TGTGCCAGCAGCCGGGGACTAGAGAGGGGAGAGACCCAGTACTTC.

The chain joins TRBV30 to TRBJ1-1; possible D gene TRBD1, 5 bases. V lost 3 bases and J lost 4, with 12 bases in between. This CDR3 is 13 amino acids long. Germline V gene data show CDR1 as GTSNPN and CDR2 as SVGIG (reference sequence). The CDR3 region is CAWRGGFFTEAFF. The CDR3 DNA sequence: TGTGCCTGGAGGGGGGGGTTCTTCACTGAAGCTTTCTTT.